This TCR beta chain was captured in a study of blood T cell repertoires in COVID-19. As for the study in general: T cells, B-cell-depleted T cells, or PBMCs provided the cDNA or gDNA that served as material.

In the original analysis: Amplification of reference gene primers provided the estimated nucleated cell counts. Produced via immunoSEQ multiplex PCR; TCRdb's table is partial and in-frame only. The D gene and trimming were derived from the DNA, and the V and J assignments and clone size from that table. The sample has about 210,000 clones; less than 90% are singletons. Germline CDR1 KGHDR, CDR2 SFDVKD. Trimming took off 3 bases at V and 7 bases at J, with 15 bases between the two ends. The CDR3 runs 15 residues. V is TRBV24-1 and J is TRBJ2-1; tentative D call: TRBD1 (5 bases). The TCR originated in a woman of 80 years or more with COVID-19, enrolled during active disease. The sequencing input was peripheral blood. The CDR3 nucleotides read TGTGCCACCAGTGATCCGGCAGGGCTGGAGAATGAGCAGTTCTTC. The encoded protein is CATSDPAGLENEQFF.